The next 7 T cell receptor beta chains were all read from a single sample in a study of lymphopenia after photon versus proton radiotherapy. Libraries were prepared by immunoSEQ multiplex PCR; TCRdb keeps only in-frame clonotypes and omits some of them. The profile covers under 70,000 clones, with 85% to 95% appearing a single time and about 2.2% taken by the ten largest. Sequenced here: peripheral blood, sampled from a patient treated with photon-based radiotherapy. The source of these receptors is a woman aged 40 to 50 with cholangiocarcinoma.

This clone has just one count. This CDR3 reads CASRNERAGEAFF. The CDR3 nucleotides are TGTGCCAGCAGGAATGAACGCGCGGGTGAAGCTTTCTTT. The chain links TRBV2 to TRBJ1-1; D not certain. This CDR3 comprises 13 residues. CDR1 SNHLY and CDR2 FYNNEI come from the germline V gene. V dropped 6 bases and J dropped 7 bases, with 15 bases sitting between them.

This clone was seen just once. The gene calls are TRBV28 and TRBJ2-7; D remains unclear. This CDR3 comprises 15 residues. Trimming removed 5 bases at V and 2 bases at J, with 16 bases between. The germline gives CDR1 MDHEN, CDR2 SYDVKM. CDR3 coding DNA: TGTGCCAGCAGTGGAGTGAAGGGCGTCACCTACGAGCAGTACTTC. Protein: CASSGVKGVTYEQYF.

The rearrangement links TRBV9 to TRBJ1-2; the D gene is possibly TRBD1 (5 bases). The germline CDR1 and CDR2 sequences are SGDLS and YYNGEE. Trimming took off 0 bases at V and 9 bases at J, with 9 bases between the two ends. The CDR3 consists of 12 residues. The CDR3 spells CASSVGDWSYTF. The DNA for the CDR3 is TGTGCCAGCAGCGTAGGGGACTGGAGCTACACCTTC. Full variable domain (remainder filled in from reference TRBV9 and TRBJ1-2): DSGVTQTPKHLITATGQRVTLRCSPRSGDLSVYWYQQSLDQGLQFLIQYYNGEERAKGNILERFSAQQFPDLHSELNLSSLELGDSALYFCASSVGDWSYTFGSGTRLTVV.

The chain combines TRBV4-3 with TRBJ2-3; the D gene is possibly TRBD2 (5 bases). The CDR3 totals 15 residues. The V gene lost 5 bases and the J gene lost 3 bases, with 15 bases spanning the gap. Germline assignment: CDR1 LGHNA and CDR2 YSLEER. As DNA, the CDR3 is TGCGCCAGCAGCTTCCAGGAGGACCCTACAGATACGCAGTATTTT. Translating gives CASSFQEDPTDTQYF.

The chain uses TRBV10-2 and TRBJ2-7, with TRBD1 matching 10 bases. This CDR3 has 15 residues. V lost 4 bases to trimming and J lost 2 bases; unmatched junction nucleotides: 5. The V gene's germline CDR1 is WSHSY and CDR2 SAAADI. The DNA of the CDR3 is TGCGCCAGCAGTGCAGAGGGGACAGGGGCCTACGAGCAGTACTTC. Amino acids: CASSAEGTGAYEQYF.

The chain joins TRBV10-3 to TRBJ2-1; D is perhaps TRBD2 (6 bases). Germline CDR1 ENHRY, CDR2 SYGVKD. V shed 7 bases and J shed 0 bases, with 16 bases lying between them. The CDR3 has 16 amino acids. CDR3 amino acids: CAIKGDNGGSYNEQFF. The CDR3 DNA follows: TGTGCCATCAAGGGCGATAACGGGGGCTCCTACAATGAGCAGTTCTTC.

About this clone itself: A clone one base away is much larger, so this may be a read error. At the DNA level, this CDR3 is encoded by other sequences in the same sample as well. The rearrangement uses TRBV19 and TRBJ1-1; perhaps TRBD1 as D (5 bases). The CDR3 sequence is 13 residues long. V lost 3 bases and J lost 3, with 8 bases in between. The germline V gene encodes CDR1 LNHDA and CDR2 SQIVND (reference sequence). The CDR3 loop is CASSIWGYTEAFF. In nucleotides, the CDR3 is TGTGCCAGTAGTATTTGGGGGTACACTGAAGCTTTCTTT.